One T cell receptor (beta chain) is described in this entry. Its matching antigen is unknown. Using CD45RO/CCR7/CD25/CD127/CD95/CD27, CD4+ naive, central memory, regulatory and stem cell-like memory cells were sorted. This sample was included in a study of beta chain features in type 1 diabetes. Across the whole study: Healthy donors resembled patients in age, gender and cell yields. The examined sorted cells totaled approximately 110 million across samples.

Study-wide points: Moderately but significantly shorter TCRB CDR3s were found in Type 1 diabetes patients in all four CD4+ subsets.

CDR3 length: 12 amino acids. The germline V and J ends were trimmed by 7 bases and 8 bases, with 17 bases remaining between them. Germline loops: CDR1 SQVTM, CDR2 ANQGSEA. The entirety of the isolated RNA underwent reverse transcription, so expressed TCRB transcripts were sequenced. The read count averaged roughly 4 million across naive, central memory and regulatory T cell samples. Repertoires were generated with immunoSEQ multiplex PCR, while TCRdb's copy carries only in-frame clones and drops some. The sample contains some 290,000 clones, around 22% of which appear only once. The sequenced sample consisted of naive CD4+ T cells from blood. The chain links TRBV29-1 to TRBJ1-1, with D maybe TRBD1 (6 bases). This sequence was found in a woman aged 25 to 45 with type 1 diabetes. In nucleotides, the CDR3 is TGCAGCGCCGGGGACACGACCGCGGAAGCTTTCTTT. It yields the protein CSAGDTTAEAFF.